This TCR beta chain was captured by sequencing in a study of T-cell reconstitution after alpha-beta-depleted transplantation in children. Trimming stripped 1 base from V and 7 bases from J, with 13 bases between. This CDR3 comprises 15 residues. CDR1 SGHVS and CDR2 FNYEAQ come from the germline V gene. Unique molecular identifiers were incorporated during preparation of the TCRbeta library. TCRdb reprocessed the PCR reads via MiXCR and lists one record per CDR3 protein. In the table there are about 830,000 distinct CDR3 sequences, about 16% of which are singletons. This clonotype was detected only a few times. Its antigen remains unknown. Study-level findings and limits: One year post-transplant, T-cell counts and diversity were largely derived from T cells produced anew. Several hundred expanded graft clones reportedly gave rise to the alpha-beta T cells present about two months after transplant. Where some patients showed high TCRbeta diversity at day 60, it came from recipient T cells and thymic progenitors that had survived.

The specimen was PBMCs, mostly from graft donor cells, collected 360 days after TCRalphabeta/CD19-depleted stem cell transplant. V is TRBV7-6 and J is TRBJ1-4; TRBD1 is a possible D gene (5 bases). This clonotype was sampled from a male patient aged 5 to 17 who had a stem cell transplant for acute lymphoblastic leukemia, so the T cells may come from the graft donor. CDR3 DNA: TGTGCCAGCAGCTTAGGCCTTAGGGGCAGTGAAAAACTGTTTTTT. Translated: CASSLGLRGSEKLFF.